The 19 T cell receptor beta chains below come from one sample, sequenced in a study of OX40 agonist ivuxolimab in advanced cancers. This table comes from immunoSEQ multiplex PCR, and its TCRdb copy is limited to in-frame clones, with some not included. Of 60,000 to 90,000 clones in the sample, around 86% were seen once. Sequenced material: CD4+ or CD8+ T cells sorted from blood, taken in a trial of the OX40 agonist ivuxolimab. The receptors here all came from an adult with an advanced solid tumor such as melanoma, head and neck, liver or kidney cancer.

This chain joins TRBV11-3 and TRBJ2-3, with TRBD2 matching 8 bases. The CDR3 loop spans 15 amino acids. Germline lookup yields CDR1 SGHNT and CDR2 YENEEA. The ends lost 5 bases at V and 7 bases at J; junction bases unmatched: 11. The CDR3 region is CASSPSGAGGYTQYF. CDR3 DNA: TGTGCCAGCAGCCCCTCCGGGGCGGGAGGTTATACGCAGTATTTT.

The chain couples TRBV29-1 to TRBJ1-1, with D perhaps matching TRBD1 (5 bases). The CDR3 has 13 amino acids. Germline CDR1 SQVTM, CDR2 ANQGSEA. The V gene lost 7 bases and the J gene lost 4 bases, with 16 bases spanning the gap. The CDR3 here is CSAVYQRGTEAFF. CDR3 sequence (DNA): TGCAGCGCCGTATATCAAAGGGGCACTGAAGCTTTCTTT.

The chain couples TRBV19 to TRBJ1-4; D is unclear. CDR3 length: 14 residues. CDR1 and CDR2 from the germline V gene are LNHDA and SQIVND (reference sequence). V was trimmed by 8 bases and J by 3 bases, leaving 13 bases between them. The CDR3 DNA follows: TGTGCCAGTCAACGGTCTCCCCCTAATGAAAAACTGTTTTTT. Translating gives CASQRSPPNEKLFF.

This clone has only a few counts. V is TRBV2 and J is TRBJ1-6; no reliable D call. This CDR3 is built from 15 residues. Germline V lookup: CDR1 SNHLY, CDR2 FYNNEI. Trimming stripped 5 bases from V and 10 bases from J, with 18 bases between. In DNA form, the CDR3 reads TGTGCCAGCAGTAGGGATGAGGGTCGAGGATCACCCCTCCACTTT. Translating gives CASSRDEGRGSPLHF.

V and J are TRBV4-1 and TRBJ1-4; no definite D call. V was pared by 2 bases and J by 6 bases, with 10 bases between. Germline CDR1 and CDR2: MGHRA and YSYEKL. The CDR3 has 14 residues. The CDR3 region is CASSQWTGDEKLFF. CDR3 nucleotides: TGCGCCAGCAGCCAATGGACCGGGGATGAAAAACTGTTTTTT.

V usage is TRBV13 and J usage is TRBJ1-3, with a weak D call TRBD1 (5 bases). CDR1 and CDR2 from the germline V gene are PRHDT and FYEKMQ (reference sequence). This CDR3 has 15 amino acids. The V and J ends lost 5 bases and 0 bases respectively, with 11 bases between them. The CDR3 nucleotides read TGTGCCAGCAGCGCAGGGACCCGCTCTGGAAACACCATATATTTT. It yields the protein CASSAGTRSGNTIYF.

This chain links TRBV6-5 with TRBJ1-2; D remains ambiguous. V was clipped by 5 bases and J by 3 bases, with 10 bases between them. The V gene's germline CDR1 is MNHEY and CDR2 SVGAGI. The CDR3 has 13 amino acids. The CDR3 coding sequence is TGTGCCAGCAGTGATTTTATTGACTATGGCTACACCTTC. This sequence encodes CASSDFIDYGYTF.

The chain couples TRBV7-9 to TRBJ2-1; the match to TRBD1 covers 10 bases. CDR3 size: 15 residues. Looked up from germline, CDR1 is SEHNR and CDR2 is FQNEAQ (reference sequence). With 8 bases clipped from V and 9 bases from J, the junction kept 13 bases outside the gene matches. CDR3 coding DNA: TGTGCCAGCCTCCTCACGGGACAGGGGAGGACTGAGCAGTTCTTC. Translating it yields CASLLTGQGRTEQFF.

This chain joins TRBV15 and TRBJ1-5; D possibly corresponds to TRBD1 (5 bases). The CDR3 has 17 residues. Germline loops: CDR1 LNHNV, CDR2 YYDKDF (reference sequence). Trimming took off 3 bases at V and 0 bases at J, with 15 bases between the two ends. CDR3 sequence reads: CATSRRVRGNSNQPQHF. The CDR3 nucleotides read TGTGCCACCAGCAGGAGGGTGAGGGGAAATAGCAATCAGCCCCAGCATTTT.

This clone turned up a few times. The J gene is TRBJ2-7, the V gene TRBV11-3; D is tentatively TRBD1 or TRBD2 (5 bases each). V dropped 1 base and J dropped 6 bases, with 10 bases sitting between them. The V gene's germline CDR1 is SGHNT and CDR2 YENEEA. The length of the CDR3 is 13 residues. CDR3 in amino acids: CASSLGAGTEQYF. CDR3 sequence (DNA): TGTGCCAGCAGCTTAGGGGCAGGGACCGAGCAGTACTTC.

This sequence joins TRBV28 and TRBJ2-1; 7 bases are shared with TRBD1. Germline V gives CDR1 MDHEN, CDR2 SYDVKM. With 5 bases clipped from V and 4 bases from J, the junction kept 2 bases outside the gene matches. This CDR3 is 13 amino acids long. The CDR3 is CASSTGQYNEQFF. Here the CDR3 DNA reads TGTGCCAGCAGTACGGGACAGTACAATGAGCAGTTCTTC.

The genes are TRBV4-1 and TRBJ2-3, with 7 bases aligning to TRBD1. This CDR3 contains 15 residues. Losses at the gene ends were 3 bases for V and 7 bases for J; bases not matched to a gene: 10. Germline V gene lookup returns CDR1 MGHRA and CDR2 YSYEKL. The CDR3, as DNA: TGCGCCAGCAGCCACAGAGGAGACAGGGAAAATACGCAGTATTTT. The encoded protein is CASSHRGDRENTQYF.

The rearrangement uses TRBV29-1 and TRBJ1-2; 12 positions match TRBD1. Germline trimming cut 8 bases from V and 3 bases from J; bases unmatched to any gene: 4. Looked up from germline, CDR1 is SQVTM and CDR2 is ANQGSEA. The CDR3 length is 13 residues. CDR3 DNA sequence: TGCAGCACTGGGACAGGGGGCTACTATGGCTACACCTTC. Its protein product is CSTGTGGYYGYTF.

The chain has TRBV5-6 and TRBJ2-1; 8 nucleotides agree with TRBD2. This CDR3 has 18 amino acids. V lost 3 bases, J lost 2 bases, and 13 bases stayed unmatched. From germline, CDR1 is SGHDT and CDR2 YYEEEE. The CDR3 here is CASSSQELAATAYNEQFF. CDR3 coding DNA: TGTGCCAGCAGCTCACAAGAACTAGCGGCAACAGCCTACAATGAGCAGTTCTTC.

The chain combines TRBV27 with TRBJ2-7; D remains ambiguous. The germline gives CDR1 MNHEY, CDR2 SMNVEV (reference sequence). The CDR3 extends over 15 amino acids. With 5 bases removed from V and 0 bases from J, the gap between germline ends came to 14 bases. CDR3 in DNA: TGTGCCAGCAGTAACGGCAGGAAGAGCTCCTACGAGCAGTACTTC. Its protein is CASSNGRKSSYEQYF.

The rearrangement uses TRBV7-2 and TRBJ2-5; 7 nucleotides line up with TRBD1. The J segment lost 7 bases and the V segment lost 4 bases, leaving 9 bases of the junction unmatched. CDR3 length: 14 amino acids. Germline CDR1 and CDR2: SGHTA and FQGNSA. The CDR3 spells CASSSRQGGGTQYF. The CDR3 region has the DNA TGTGCCAGCAGCTCAAGACAGGGTGGAGGGACCCAGTACTTC.

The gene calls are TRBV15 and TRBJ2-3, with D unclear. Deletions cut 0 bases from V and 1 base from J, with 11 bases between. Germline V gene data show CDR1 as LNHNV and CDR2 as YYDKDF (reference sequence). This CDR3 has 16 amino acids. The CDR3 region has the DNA TGTGCCACCAGCAGAGATCAAGCGCAGGGCACAGATACGCAGTATTTT. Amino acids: CATSRDQAQGTDTQYF.

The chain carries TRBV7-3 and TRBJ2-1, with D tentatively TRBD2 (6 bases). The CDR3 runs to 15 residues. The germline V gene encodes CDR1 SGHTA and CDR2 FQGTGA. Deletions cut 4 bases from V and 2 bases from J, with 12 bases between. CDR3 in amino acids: CASSWGDETYNEQFF. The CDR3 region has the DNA TGTGCCAGCAGCTGGGGGGACGAAACCTACAATGAGCAGTTCTTC. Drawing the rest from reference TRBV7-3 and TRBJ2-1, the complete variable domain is GAGVSQTPSNKVTEKGKYVELRCDPISGHTALYWYRQSLGQGPEFLIYFQGTGAADDSGLPNDRFFAVRPEGSVSTLKIQRTERGDSAVYLCASSWGDETYNEQFFGPGTRLTVL.

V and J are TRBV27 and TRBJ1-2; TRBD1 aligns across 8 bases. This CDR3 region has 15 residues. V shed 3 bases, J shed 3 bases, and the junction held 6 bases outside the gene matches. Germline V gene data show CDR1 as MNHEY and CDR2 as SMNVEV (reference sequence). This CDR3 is CASSFIGQGDYGYTF. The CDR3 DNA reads TGTGCCAGCAGTTTCATTGGACAGGGAGACTATGGCTACACCTTC.